This T cell receptor (beta chain) originates from a study of PD-L1 blockade in urothelial cancer. Study in general: Atezolizumab 1,200 mg was given intravenously every 3 weeks, starting 2014. Blood analysis occurred 3 weeks (second dose) and 6 weeks after treatment start. As for prior chemotherapy regimens, patients had received 0 to 3.

This CDR3 is built from 15 residues. CDR1 is SGHRS, CDR2 YFSETQ, per germline. The trim removed 0 bases at V and 7 bases at J, leaving 6 bases unmatched. Time point denoted: peripheral blood 6 weeks after treatment start. Only in-frame clones appear in the TCRdb table, and some are missing; sequencing was by immunoSEQ multiplex PCR. The sample records around 110,000 clones, around 89% being singletons. The clonotype comes from a man in his 60s with urothelial cancer. This chain links TRBV5-1 with TRBJ2-7; 11 bases fit TRBD1. The sequences come from PBMCs, collected around atezolizumab (anti-PD-L1) treatment. The CDR3, as DNA: TGCGCCAGCAGCTTGGAGGACAGGGGGCTAAGTGAGCAGTACTTC. Translation gives CASSLEDRGLSEQYF.